This paragraph covers one T cell receptor (beta chain) sequence. This clonotype was seen a few times. Its antigen has not been determined. No qualities accompany the bases; no much larger clone lies one base away. The sample's treatment or condition label is to be understood as: live attenuated yellow fever vaccine strain. At every blood-draw timepoint, two biological replicates of bulk PBMCs were collected. PBMCs were isolated from peripheral blood using a standard Ficoll-Paque protocol. TriZol was used to extract RNA from bulk PBMCs, from CD4 and CD8 fractions, and from dextramer-positive and dextramer-negative fractions. Synthesis of TCR cDNA relied on 5'RACE template switching, a step that introduced a universal primer site along with unique molecular identifiers. Priming of cDNA synthesis was performed from both the TCR alpha and TCR beta constant segments. Library amplification involved two PCR steps, and the second step added sample barcodes and sequencing adapters. Sequencing of libraries was done on Illumina HiSeq 2500 (2x100 bp) or NovaSeq (2x150 bp). As for the original processing: MIGEC handled demultiplexing of reads and collapsing into UMI consensus sequences, while MiXCR performed V(D)J alignment. Using edgeR on replicate PBMC samples, clonotypes were called vaccine-responding if FDR was below 0.01 and the log2 fold change was above 5 up to day 15. Each bulk clonotype received a CD4 or CD8 identity based on whether the sequenced CD4 or CD8 repertoire contained that clonotype at higher abundance. Using fastp at Q25 and MiXCR, TCRdb reprocessed the public reads and kept productive beta chains. One record per CDR3 amino acid sequence lists the most common genes and DNA. The V and J calls follow TCRdb's processing rather than the paper's. The sample records 360,000 or so distinct CDR3 sequences, around 10% of which are singletons. Clones ranked in the top ten supply about 17% of the sample.

This record comes from a study of T cells after yellow fever vaccination (dated by TCRdb to 2018 to 2020). The study in broad terms: The SMART-Seq v4 Ultra Low Input RNA kit was used to prepare libraries from fractions with low cell numbers. To follow T-cell clones before and after both primary and booster YFV17D yellow fever vaccination, bulk TCR alpha and beta repertoires underwent longitudinal sequencing. Two healthy male donors, one aged 18 to 29 and one aged 30 to 39 years, were included in the cohort. Bulk PBMC replicates and cell subsets were isolated from blood drawn at multiple timepoints before and after both primary and secondary immunization. Overall study results and their limits: A small fraction of clonotypes showed up in both the CD4 and CD8 compartments, probably as a result of convergent recombination. Compared with the primary T-cell response, the secondary T-cell response was weaker but faster, peaking on day 5 rather than day 15. The study included only two donors, which limits how far the findings can be generalized. After the booster, most clones that had expanded after primary vaccination were detected again (roughly 96% of CD4 and around nine tenths of CD8), suggesting broad maintenance of memory. FACS-sorted repertoires could contain abundant contaminating clonotypes from the bulk population, so computational filtering was required.

Counted from cysteine to phenylalanine, this CDR3 has 15 amino acids. Only CDR3 DNA remains: 45 bases, in frame from the first base. V ends up 5 bases short and J 5 bases short, with an unmatched junction base count of 10. In the germline V gene (reference sequence), CDR1 corresponds to SEHNR and CDR2 to FQNEAQ. Sequencing used PBMCs, obtained on the day of the first yellow fever vaccination. The origin of this receptor is a man in his late teens or twenties who received the YFV17D yellow fever vaccine. The chain is assembled from TRBV7-9 and TRBJ2-3; the central 7 bases match TRBD1. The CDR3 protein sequence reads: CASSPLGQGVDTQYF. At the DNA level, the sequence is TGTGCCAGCAGCCCCTTGGGGCAGGGGGTAGATACGCAGTATTTT.